The 13 T cell receptor beta chains presented below share a single source sample, sequenced in a study of early T cells in non-severe SARS-CoV-2 infection. MiXCR was run by TCRdb on the 5' RACE reads, yielding one entry per CDR3 protein. The sample has 25,000 to 35,000 distinct CDR3 sequences, 5.5% to 7.5% seen once. The sequencing used whole blood, collected at baseline. These receptors all come from an adult who was a healthcare worker with PCR-confirmed SARS-CoV-2 infection or an uninfected control (not recorded which).

The sample holds a few counts of this clonotype. The V call is TRBV5-1, the J call TRBJ2-1; D remains unclear. The CDR3 sequence is 13 residues long. The germline CDR1 and CDR2 sequences are SGHRS and YFSETQ. The V end was cut by 1 base, the J end by 6 bases, with 8 bases between. The CDR3 coding sequence is TGCGCCAGCAGCTTGATATCTAGCAATGAGCAGTTCTTC. This translates into CASSLISSNEQFF.

J is TRBJ1-1 and V is TRBV6-6; possible D gene TRBD1, 6 bases. The V gene's germline CDR1 is MNHNY and CDR2 SVGAGI (reference sequence). The CDR3 contains 12 residues. The ends were cut back, 4 bases at V and 12 bases at J, with 15 bases in the middle. CDR3 protein: CASSSGTDSTFF. The CDR3 DNA reads TGTGCCAGCAGTTCCGGGACGGACAGTACTTTCTTT.

This clonotype was observed many times. The V gene is TRBV12-3 or TRBV12-4, the J gene TRBJ2-3; D unclear. CDR3 size: 15 residues. Deletions cut 7 bases from V and 8 bases from J, with 22 bases between. CDR3: CASTLLAPQAGTQYF. The CDR3 DNA reads TGTGCCAGCACCCTCCTGGCCCCCCAAGCCGGTACGCAGTATTTT.

This clonotype was detected only a few times. V usage is TRBV18 and J usage is TRBJ2-6; maybe TRBD2 (5 bases). The CDR3 runs 16 residues. The V end was cut by 2 bases, the J end by 3 bases, with 11 bases between. Germline V gene data show CDR1 as KGHSH and CDR2 as LQKENI. Here the CDR3 reads CASSPSNGLGANVLTF. The CDR3 nucleotides read TGTGCCAGCTCACCAAGTAACGGACTTGGGGCCAACGTCCTGACTTTC. The variable domain in full, with the rest retrieved from reference TRBV18 and TRBJ2-6, is NAGVMQNPRHLVRRRGQEARLRCSPMKGHSHVYWYRQLPEEGLKFMVYLQKENIIDESGMPKERFSAEFPKEGPSILRIQQVVRGDSAAYFCASSPSNGLGANVLTFGAGSRLTVL.

This clonotype was recorded at least ten times. V and J are TRBV6-2 or TRBV6-3 and TRBJ2-7, with no clear D. This CDR3 contains 12 residues. Germline loops: CDR1 MNHEY, CDR2 SVGEGT. V dropped 6 bases and J dropped 5 bases, with 11 bases sitting between them. The CDR3, as DNA: TGTGCCAGCAGCCGCCCCTGGGACGAGCAGTACTTC. Residues: CASSRPWDEQYF.

This clonotype has ten or more counts. This sequence joins TRBV5-1 and TRBJ2-3, with D unclear. Germline V CDR1 and CDR2: SGHRS, YFSETQ. CDR3 size: 16 residues. V dropped 2 bases and J dropped 0 bases, with 13 bases sitting between them. DNA for the CDR3: TGCGCCAGCAGCTTATGGAAGGGCTCTAGCACAGATACGCAGTATTTT. Amino acid sequence: CASSLWKGSSTDTQYF.

This clonotype has a count of ten or more. The chain employs TRBV28 and TRBJ2-4; 7 bases map to TRBD1. The trim removed 6 bases at V and 0 bases at J, leaving 11 bases unmatched. Germline-derived CDR1 and CDR2 are MDHEN and SYDVKM. The CDR3 loop spans 17 amino acids. Written as DNA, the CDR3 is TGTGCCAGCAGCTTACCCCGGCAGGGGGTAGCCAAAAACATTCAGTACTTC. Its protein is CASSLPRQGVAKNIQYF.

This clonotype has a count of ten or more. The chain has TRBV6-5 and TRBJ2-3; 10 bases align to TRBD1. In germline, CDR1 is MNHEY, CDR2 SVGAGI. V shed 0 bases and J 6 bases; nucleotides not matched to a gene: 9. There are 17 residues in the CDR3. CDR3 in amino acids: CASSYSWTGGGGDTQYF. The CDR3 region has the DNA TGTGCCAGCAGTTACTCGTGGACAGGGGGAGGCGGGGATACGCAGTATTTT.

The table lists this clonotype with many counts. The V call is TRBV10-1, the J call TRBJ1-1; the D is unclear. The CDR3 is 16 residues long. V gave up 0 bases and J gave up 2 bases, with 13 bases separating them. Per germline, CDR1 WNHNN and CDR2 SYGVQD (reference sequence). The CDR3 loop is CASSESVGSGNTEAFF. CDR3 DNA: TGCGCCAGCAGTGAGTCGGTGGGTTCGGGCAACACTGAAGCTTTCTTT.

This clonotype was recorded at least ten times. V gene TRBV12-3 or TRBV12-4 combines with J gene TRBJ2-3; TRBD2 agrees at 9 bases. Germline trimming cut 6 bases from V and 2 bases from J; bases unmatched to any gene: 6. This CDR3 is 15 amino acids long. Here the CDR3 reads CASSLGLANTDTQYF. The CDR3 nucleotides read TGTGCCAGCAGCCTCGGACTAGCGAACACAGATACGCAGTATTTT.

The chain links TRBV18 to TRBJ2-4; 10 bases agree with TRBD2. Trimming took 6 bases from V and 8 from J; bases not matched to a gene: 7. The length of the CDR3 is 14 residues. Germline CDR1 and CDR2: KGHSH and LQKENI. The CDR3 DNA reads as TGTGCCAGCTCTCTTAGCGGGGGGCTAGACATTCAGTACTTC. This gives the protein CASSLSGGLDIQYF.

This clonotype was seen many times. V and J are TRBV30 and TRBJ1-4; D is possibly TRBD1 (5 bases). Trimming cost V 0 bases and J 10 bases, with 18 bases left between them. The CDR3 totals 15 residues. Germline CDR1 and CDR2: GTSNPN and SVGIG (reference sequence). CDR3 DNA: TGTGCCTGGAGTGTACTGGGAGGGGCGCGGGTAAAACTGTTTTTT. Its translation: CAWSVLGGARVKLFF.

This clonotype was seen many times. This chain connects TRBV7-2 to TRBJ2-7; D gene unclear. This CDR3 spans 14 amino acids. The germline V gene has CDR1 SGHTA and CDR2 FQGNSA. Trimming shortened V by 2 bases and J by 2 bases, and 10 bases separated the two germline ends. The chain's CDR3 is CASSLKLGTYEQYF. The CDR3 coding sequence is TGTGCCAGCAGCTTAAAGCTTGGCACCTACGAGCAGTACTTC.